These 28 T cell receptor beta chains share one sample of origin, sequenced in a study of Ad26.COV2.S vaccination and SARS-CoV-2 variants. The method was immunoSEQ multiplex PCR; TCRdb's version includes in-frame clones alone and lacks a portion of them. This sample has about 400,000 clones; about 91% occur once, and the top ten carry under 2%. Specified treatment: 19 received Ad26.COV2.S at low or high dose, single or two shots; about 5 received placebo; per-sample allocation not given. At day 63 after the first vaccine or placebo injection, samples were drawn. Material: peripheral blood, obtained in a trial of Ad26.COV2.S vaccine versus placebo. Every receptor here comes from a person between 18 and 65 years old who received the Ad26.COV2.S COVID-19 vaccine or a placebo.

The J gene is TRBJ2-5, the V gene TRBV7-7; D unresolved. This CDR3 contains 15 residues. V was shortened by 1 base and J by 3 bases, with 12 bases between the two germline ends. Germline CDR1 and CDR2: SSHAT and FNYEAQ (reference sequence). The CDR3 loop reads CASSLGAGLEETQYF. DNA of the CDR3: TGTGCCAGCAGCTTAGGGGCCGGCCTGGAAGAGACCCAGTACTTC.

The V and J genes are TRBV7-2 and TRBJ2-3; TRBD2 matches at 8 bases. The germline CDR1 and CDR2 sequences are SGHTA and FQGNSA. V lost 1 base and J lost 5; bases outside the gene matches: 5. This CDR3 has 15 residues. CDR3 coding DNA: TGTGCCAGCAGCTTAGTGGTCCTAGCGGGAGATACGCAGTATTTT. Its protein is CASSLVVLAGDTQYF.

The chain combines TRBV28 with TRBJ2-6; 11 nucleotides match TRBD2. V lost 7 bases, J lost 4 bases, and 6 bases stayed unmatched. The CDR3 sequence is 16 residues long. Germline V gene lookup returns CDR1 MDHEN and CDR2 SYDVKM. The CDR3 loop reads CASMGTSGTGANVLTF. Written as DNA, the CDR3 is TGTGCCAGCATGGGGACTAGCGGTACCGGGGCCAACGTCCTGACTTTC.

In its sample, this clone was seen once. The gene calls are TRBV27 and TRBJ1-6; 9 bases line up with TRBD1. Germline V gene sequence: CDR1 MNHEY, CDR2 SMNVEV (reference sequence). The CDR3 totals 15 residues. J was trimmed by 10 bases and V by 5 bases; bases with no gene match: 9. CDR3 DNA: TGTGCCAGCAGTCACAGGACAGGGGTAGAATCACCCCTCCACTTT. This encodes CASSHRTGVESPLHF.

The chain couples TRBV2 to TRBJ2-7; 10 nucleotides align to TRBD1. There are 15 residues in the CDR3. Germline loops: CDR1 SNHLY, CDR2 FYNNEI. V was pared by 2 bases and J by 0 bases, with 1 base of the junction left unmatched. The CDR3 loop reads CASSEWDRGSYEQYF. As DNA, the CDR3 is TGTGCCAGCAGTGAATGGGACAGGGGCTCCTACGAGCAGTACTTC.

This clone appeared once. V usage is TRBV5-4 and J usage is TRBJ2-3, with 11 positions matching TRBD2. There are 14 residues in the CDR3. The germline V gene encodes CDR1 SGHNT and CDR2 YYREEE (reference sequence). With V trimmed by 6 bases and J by 4 bases, 4 bases remained unmatched. DNA of the CDR3: TGTGCCAGCACCTTTAGCGGGAGGGCAGATACGCAGTATTTT. This codes for CASTFSGRADTQYF.

This clone was found once. V and J are TRBV24-1 and TRBJ2-1; 7 bases match TRBD1. The CDR3 has 15 residues. Germline CDR1 is KGHDR and CDR2 is SFDVKD. With V trimmed by 0 bases and J by 7 bases, 5 bases remained unmatched. CDR3 nucleotide sequence: TGTGCCACCAGTGATTTGGCAGGGGGTTCGAATGAGCAGTTCTTC. It codes for CATSDLAGGSNEQFF.

The rearrangement joins TRBV5-4 to TRBJ1-6, with 8 nucleotides matching TRBD1. This CDR3 region has 14 residues. V trimming: 1 base; J trimming: 8 bases; junction bases outside the gene matches: 2. Germline V gene lookup returns CDR1 SGHNT and CDR2 YYREEE (reference sequence). The CDR3 protein is CASSLQGAYSPLHF. As DNA, the CDR3 is TGTGCCAGCAGCTTGCAGGGGGCATATTCACCCCTCCACTTT.

The chain employs TRBV6-4 and TRBJ2-1; TRBD2 matches at 9 bases. The CDR3 is 15 amino acids. V gave up 0 bases and J gave up 6 bases; unmatched junction bases: 3. Per the germline V gene, CDR1 is MRHNA and CDR2 is SNTAGT. The CDR3 DNA sequence: TGTGCCAGCAGTGACTCTAGCGGGAGCTCCAATGAGCAGTTCTTC. It codes for CASSDSSGSSNEQFF.

The chain employs TRBV28 and TRBJ2-5; tentatively, D is TRBD1 (6 bases). The CDR3 has 13 residues. The germline V gene has CDR1 MDHEN and CDR2 SYDVKM. Trimming took off 7 bases at V and 2 bases at J, with 11 bases between the two ends. The CDR3 DNA reads TGTGCCAGCAACTCCAGGGGACAAGAGACCCAGTACTTC. This gives the protein CASNSRGQETQYF.

The genes are TRBV29-1 and TRBJ2-5; 10 nucleotides match TRBD1. Losses at the gene ends were 6 bases for V and 10 bases for J; bases not matched to a gene: 17. The CDR3 spans 15 residues. CDR1 and CDR2 (germline): SQVTM, ANQGSEA. The CDR3 loop is CSVTRGDRGWEGQYF. The CDR3 DNA reads as TGCAGCGTGACCCGGGGGGACAGGGGATGGGAGGGCCAGTACTTC.

The chain links TRBV7-9 to TRBJ2-2; 10 bases match TRBD1. CDR1 SEHNR and CDR2 FQNEAQ come from the germline V gene (reference sequence). After removal of 9 bases from V and 3 bases from J, the junction contained 1 base not matched to a gene. This CDR3 is 13 amino acids long. The CDR3, as DNA: TGTGCCAGAGGACAGGGGGACACCGGGGAGCTGTTTTTT. Translated, it gives CARGQGDTGELFF.

The chain has TRBV28 and TRBJ2-2; the D is unclear. V gave up 3 bases and J gave up 4 bases, with 15 bases separating them. The CDR3 runs to 16 residues. Germline V lookup: CDR1 MDHEN, CDR2 SYDVKM. The CDR3 region has the DNA TGTGCCAGCAGTTTTCTATCCGTTAGATTCACCGGGGAGCTGTTTTTT. It specifies CASSFLSVRFTGELFF.

V usage is TRBV28 and J usage is TRBJ2-1; the D is unclear. The germline V gene encodes CDR1 MDHEN and CDR2 SYDVKM. The CDR3 contains 14 residues. V shed 1 base and J shed 2 bases, with 6 bases lying between them. CDR3 coding DNA: TGTGCCAGCAGTTTATTTGGGACCTACAATGAGCAGTTCTTC. Its translation is CASSLFGTYNEQFF.

This chain links TRBV6-5 with TRBJ2-1; 8 bases map to TRBD1. Trimming took 5 bases from V and 6 from J; bases not matched to a gene: 6. Germline CDR1 MNHEY, CDR2 SVGAGI. The CDR3 has 14 residues. Written as DNA, the CDR3 is TGTGCCAGCAGTCCGGACAGGGTAGGCAATGAGCAGTTCTTC. It specifies CASSPDRVGNEQFF.

The chain combines TRBV27 with TRBJ2-7, with no clear D. Trimming removed 4 bases at V and 5 bases at J, with 9 bases between. This CDR3 has 12 amino acids. Germline V lookup: CDR1 MNHEY, CDR2 SMNVEV (reference sequence). DNA of the CDR3: TGTGCCAGCAGTTCCCGGGCCCACGAGCAGTACTTC. Translation gives CASSSRAHEQYF.

V is TRBV4-3 and J is TRBJ1-1, with 8 bases fitting TRBD1. This CDR3 comprises 15 residues. The V gene end was trimmed by 3 bases and the J gene end by 1 base; junction bases not matched to a gene: 4. The germline CDR1 and CDR2 sequences are LGHNA and YSLEER. As DNA, the CDR3 is TGCGCCAGCAGCCAGGATGGACAGGGGAACACTGAAGCTTTCTTT. Translating gives CASSQDGQGNTEAFF.

The chain carries TRBV4-1 and TRBJ1-4; no definite D call. The V end lost 1 base, the J end lost 4 bases, and 13 bases lay between the germline ends. CDR3 length: 16 residues. Germline V lookup: CDR1 MGHRA, CDR2 YSYEKL. The chain's CDR3 is CASSQGSRTGNEKLFF. The CDR3 DNA sequence: TGCGCCAGCAGCCAAGGGTCCCGGACGGGTAATGAAAAACTGTTTTTT.

V and J are TRBV5-4 and TRBJ2-3; 8 bases map to TRBD2. This CDR3 is 14 amino acids long. CDR1 is SGHNT, CDR2 YYREEE, per germline (reference sequence). Unmatched junction bases numbered 2, after V lost 3 bases and J lost 2 bases. The CDR3 here is CASSYGRATDTQYF. Written as DNA, the CDR3 is TGTGCCAGCAGCTACGGGAGGGCCACAGATACGCAGTATTTT.

As regards this clone: Other DNA sequences in the same sample also yield this CDR3. The rearrangement joins TRBV20-1 to TRBJ2-1, with D perhaps TRBD2 (6 bases). The CDR3 is 11 residues long. Looked up from germline, CDR1 is DFQATT and CDR2 is SNEGSKA (reference sequence). V gave up 6 bases and J gave up 6 bases, with 9 bases separating them. The CDR3 sequence is CSARDSNEQFF. Here the CDR3 DNA reads TGCAGTGCCCGGGACTCCAATGAGCAGTTCTTC.

This clone was recorded once. V usage is TRBV4-2 and J usage is TRBJ1-1; perhaps TRBD1 as D (6 bases). This CDR3 is built from 16 residues. Germline V gene lookup returns CDR1 LGHNA and CDR2 YNFKEQ. V lost 4 bases, J lost 0 bases, and 15 bases lay in between. The CDR3 sequence: CASSPSLGGMNTEAFF. DNA of the CDR3: TGTGCCAGCAGCCCTTCTCTTGGGGGCATGAACACTGAAGCTTTCTTT.

This clone was counted a few times. The V gene is TRBV27, the J gene TRBJ2-2; TRBD2 matches at 8 bases. The ends lost 5 bases at V and 3 bases at J; junction bases unmatched: 11. This CDR3 is built from 17 residues. In germline, CDR1 is MNHEY, CDR2 SMNVEV (reference sequence). The chain's CDR3 is CASSEERERWDTGELFF. CDR3 coding DNA: TGTGCCAGCAGTGAAGAGCGGGAGAGGTGGGACACCGGGGAGCTGTTTTTT.

This clone was seen a handful of times. This rearrangement joins TRBV6-4 to TRBJ2-3; D might be TRBD1 (6 bases). The CDR3 spans 14 residues. The V gene lost 3 bases and the J gene lost 5 bases, with 12 bases spanning the gap. Germline CDR1 reads MRHNA; CDR2 reads SNTAGT. The CDR3 loop reads CASSEQGGGDTQYF. The CDR3 DNA reads as TGTGCCAGCAGTGAACAGGGTGGTGGAGATACGCAGTATTTT.

The chain uses TRBV7-2 and TRBJ2-2; 8 positions agree with TRBD1. From germline, CDR1 is SGHTA and CDR2 FQGNSA. The trim removed 4 bases at V and 4 bases at J, leaving 8 bases unmatched. The CDR3 covers 16 residues. The CDR3 DNA reads as TGTGCCAGCAGCTCATACGACAGGGGAGGCACCGGGGAGCTGTTTTTT. Protein: CASSSYDRGGTGELFF. The variable domain in full, completed from reference TRBV7-2 and TRBJ2-2, reads GAGVSQSPSNKVTEKGKDVELRCDPISGHTALYWYRQSLGQGLEFLIYFQGNSAPDKSGLPSDRFSAERTGGSVSTLTIQRTQQEDSAVYLCASSSYDRGGTGELFFGEGSRLTVL.

The DNA of the CDR3 is TGTGCCAGCAGTTCGGGACAAGAGACCCAGTACTTC. This gives the protein CASSSGQETQYF. This sequence joins TRBV5-4 and TRBJ2-5, with a tentative D call TRBD2 (5 bases). From germline, CDR1 is SGHNT and CDR2 YYREEE (reference sequence). CDR3 length: 12 amino acids. V dropped 5 bases and J dropped 2 bases, with 7 bases sitting between them.

This chain connects TRBV6-5 to TRBJ1-1; tentative D call: TRBD1 (5 bases). The CDR3 is 12 amino acids. Germline V CDR1 and CDR2: MNHEY, SVGAGI. With 2 bases removed from V and 6 bases from J, the gap between germline ends came to 7 bases. In DNA, the CDR3 is TGTGCCAGCAGTTACGGGGGAGCTGAAGCTTTCTTT. This sequence encodes CASSYGGAEAFF.

The gene calls are TRBV5-1 and TRBJ2-5, with D possibly TRBD2 on 5 matching bases. The V gene lost 7 bases and the J gene lost 3 bases, with 16 bases spanning the gap. Germline V gene data show CDR1 as SGHRS and CDR2 as YFSETQ. The CDR3 has 14 residues. The CDR3 DNA follows: TGCGCCAGCTCCAGCGCAGCGGTTAAAGAGACCCAGTACTTC. It specifies CASSSAAVKETQYF.

In this sample, this clone turned up once. The chain carries TRBV3-1 (or the pseudogene TRBV3-2) and TRBJ2-1; 8 nucleotides align to TRBD2. The junction had 1 base not matched to a gene; V was cut back by 3 bases and J by 0 bases. The CDR3 runs to 15 residues. The germline V gene encodes CDR1 LGHDT and CDR2 YNNKEL (reference sequence). This chain's CDR3 is CASSQTSVSYNEQFF. The CDR3 DNA is TGTGCCAGCAGCCAGACTAGCGTCTCCTACAATGAGCAGTTCTTC.